Below are 11 T cell receptor beta chains sequenced from a single sample in a study of immune evolution from preneoplasia to lung adenocarcinoma (dated by TCRdb to 2020 to 2023). Libraries were made using the immunoSEQ multiplex PCR assay. TCRdb retrieved this table from immuneACCESS and kept in-frame rearrangements only. Not all clones are present; in checked studies, unresolved V genes account for under half, and no reason is known for the remainder. Recorded for this sample are about 6,400 clones; 70% to 85% of them occurred a single time. The ten largest clones add up to about 6.2% of the sample. Material for sequencing was FFPE minimally invasive lung adenocarcinoma tissue. This sample's cell subset or site label indicates: micro-invasive lung adenocarcinoma (MIA). These receptor sequences come from a person aged 45-69 years with lung adenocarcinoma.

The rearrangement uses TRBV10-1 and TRBJ2-1, with 8 bases matching TRBD1. CDR1 and CDR2 (germline): WNHNN, SYGVQD (reference sequence). The CDR3 length is 16 residues. The trim removed 0 bases at V and 2 bases at J, leaving 3 bases unmatched. The CDR3 reads CASSESQGAPYNEQFF. CDR3 coding DNA: TGCGCCAGCAGTGAGTCTCAGGGGGCCCCCTACAATGAGCAGTTCTTC.

This chain joins TRBV18 and TRBJ1-1; maybe TRBD1 (5 bases). V dropped 4 bases and J dropped 1 base, with 7 bases sitting between them. Germline-derived CDR1 and CDR2 are KGHSH and LQKENI. This CDR3 region has 13 residues. CDR3 loop: CASSLGQNTEAFF. The CDR3 DNA follows: TGTGCCAGCTCACTTGGACAGAACACTGAAGCTTTCTTT. Based on the CDR3 plus reference TRBV18 and TRBJ1-1, the full variable domain is NAGVMQNPRHLVRRRGQEARLRCSPMKGHSHVYWYRQLPEEGLKFMVYLQKENIIDESGMPKERFSAEFPKEGPSILRIQQVVRGDSAAYFCASSLGQNTEAFFGQGTRLTVV.

The rearrangement links TRBV11-2 to TRBJ2-1; tentatively, D is TRBD1 (5 bases). Germline CDR1 and CDR2: SGHAT and FQNNGV. The length of the CDR3 is 11 residues. Trimming took 3 bases from V and 11 from J, leaving 8 bases between them. The CDR3 DNA follows: TGTGCCAGCAGCTTGACAGTTCAGCAGTTCTTC. This gives the protein CASSLTVQQFF.

This sequence joins TRBV15 and TRBJ1-5; the D gene is possibly TRBD1 (5 bases). Trimming left V 0 bases short and J 1 base short, with 16 bases between. Per the germline V gene, CDR1 is LNHNV and CDR2 is YYDKDF (reference sequence). The CDR3 loop spans 18 amino acids. The CDR3 reads CATSRDASRGLSNQPQHF. DNA of the CDR3: TGTGCCACCAGCAGAGATGCAAGTAGGGGATTGAGCAATCAGCCCCAGCATTTT.

In the case of this clone: A read error may produce the germline difference seen at one junction end. V gene TRBV7-7 combines with J gene TRBJ2-3, with 7 positions matching TRBD1. This CDR3 contains 14 residues. Looked up from germline, CDR1 is SSHAT and CDR2 is FNYEAQ (reference sequence). Written as DNA, the CDR3 is TGTGCTAGCAGCCGGGGACAGCCGGCGGATACGCAGTATTTT. It translates to CASSRGQPADTQYF.

This clone was picked up a small number of times. The rearrangement uses TRBV28 and TRBJ2-7; the D is unclear. From germline, CDR1 is MDHEN and CDR2 SYDVKM. V gave up 2 bases and J gave up 3 bases, with 11 bases separating them. CDR3 length equals 14 residues. DNA of the CDR3: TGTGCCAGCAGTTTACCGCCCCCGTTCTACGAGCAGTACTTC. Residues: CASSLPPPFYEQYF.

This clone appeared once. The rearrangement uses TRBV11-3 and TRBJ2-1, with 7 bases aligning to TRBD2. The CDR3 sequence is 15 residues long. The V gene's germline CDR1 is SGHNT and CDR2 YENEEA. V trimming: 1 base; J trimming: 7 bases; junction bases outside the gene matches: 7. CDR3 sequence (DNA): TGTGCCAGCAGCTTAGGGCAGGGAGGGAAGAATGAGCAGTTCTTC. The encoded protein is CASSLGQGGKNEQFF.

The rearrangement joins TRBV11-3 to TRBJ2-3; D may match TRBD1 or TRBD2 (6 bases each). V shed 1 base and J shed 0 bases, with 11 bases lying between them. This CDR3 comprises 16 residues. Germline V gives CDR1 SGHNT, CDR2 YENEEA. CDR3 DNA: TGTGCCAGCAGCTTAGCCGCGGGGACAAGCACAGATACGCAGTATTTT. Translating gives CASSLAAGTSTDTQYF. Full variable domain (missing parts from reference TRBV11-3 and TRBJ2-3): EAGVVQSPRYKIIEKKQPVAFWCNPISGHNTLYWYLQNLGQGPELLIRYENEEAVDDSQLPKDRFSAERLKGVDSTLKIQPAELGDSAVYLCASSLAAGTSTDTQYFGPGTRLTVL.

This clone has a handful of counts. The J gene is TRBJ1-5, the V gene TRBV27; tentatively, D is TRBD1 (6 bases). This CDR3 region has 14 residues. Deletions cut 4 bases from V and 3 bases from J, with 10 bases between. The germline gives CDR1 MNHEY, CDR2 SMNVEV (reference sequence). CDR3 nucleotides: TGTGCCAGCAGTTACGGGACACCCAATCAGCCCCAGCATTTT. Encoded protein: CASSYGTPNQPQHF.

This chain connects TRBV6-5 to TRBJ1-5, with a possible D match to TRBD1 (6 bases). Germline CDR1 and CDR2: MNHEY and SVGAGI. The CDR3 covers 15 residues. The V end lost 2 bases, the J end lost 5 bases, and 13 bases lay between the germline ends. CDR3 sequence: CASSYTTGTDQPQHF. Written as DNA, the CDR3 is TGTGCCAGCAGTTACACCACAGGGACGGATCAGCCCCAGCATTTT.

This chain uses TRBV7-7 with TRBJ2-5; 10 bases fit TRBD1. CDR3 length: 15 amino acids. Looked up from germline, CDR1 is SSHAT and CDR2 is FNYEAQ (reference sequence). Trimming took 1 base from V and 5 from J; bases not matched to a gene: 4. CDR3 sequence: CASSLGGQGRETQYF. CDR3 DNA: TGTGCCAGCAGCTTAGGGGGACAGGGGAGGGAGACCCAGTACTTC. The full variable domain, rest sourced from reference TRBV7-7 and TRBJ2-5, is GAGVSQSPRYKVTKRGQDVTLRCDPISSHATLYWYQQALGQGPEFLTYFNYEAQPDKSGLPSDRFSAERPEGSISTLTIQRTEQRDSAMYRCASSLGGQGRETQYFGPGTRLLVL.